This TCR beta chain was observed in a study of blood T cell repertoires in COVID-19. This table comes from immunoSEQ multiplex PCR, and its TCRdb copy is limited to in-frame clones, with some not included. The table includes about 410,000 clones, around 91% detected once. The CDR3 runs 17 residues. Germline trimming cut 2 bases from V and 2 bases from J; bases unmatched to any gene: 9. V usage is TRBV23-1 and J usage is TRBJ2-7; TRBD1 matches at 10 bases. TRBV23-1 is placed among ORFs of uncertain function. Source material: peripheral blood. The clonotype was recovered from a woman aged 40 to 50 with COVID-19, enrolled during active disease. The CDR3 region has the DNA TGCGCCAGCAGTCAAGGCTTCCGGGACAGGGGTCCCTACGAGCAGTACTTC. Amino acid sequence: CASSQGFRDRGPYEQYF.